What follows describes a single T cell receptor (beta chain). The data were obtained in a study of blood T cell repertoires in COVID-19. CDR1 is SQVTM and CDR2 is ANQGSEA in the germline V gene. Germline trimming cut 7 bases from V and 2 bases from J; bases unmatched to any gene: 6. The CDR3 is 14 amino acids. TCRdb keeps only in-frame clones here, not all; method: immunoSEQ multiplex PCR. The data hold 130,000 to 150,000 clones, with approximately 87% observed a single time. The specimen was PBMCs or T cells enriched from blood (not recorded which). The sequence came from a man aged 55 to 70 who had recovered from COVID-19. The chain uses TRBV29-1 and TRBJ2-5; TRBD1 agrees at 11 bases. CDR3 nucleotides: TGCAGCGCCGGGACAGGGGGTGGGCAAGAGACCCAGTACTTC. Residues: CSAGTGGGQETQYF.